The 3 T cell receptor beta chains below were found in one sample sequenced in a study of cytomegalovirus exposure and HLA in healthy donors. The repertoire was sequenced with immunoSEQ multiplex PCR; TCRdb's copy has only in-frame clones and lacks some. The sample records 100,000 to 150,000 clones, more than 95% being singletons. Sequenced: PBMCs. The source of these receptors is a man between 18 and 35 years old in good health and CMV-seronegative.

The rearrangement links TRBV10-3 to TRBJ2-5, with 10 bases fitting TRBD1. Germline trimming cut 3 bases from V and 3 bases from J; bases unmatched to any gene: 7. This CDR3 spans 16 amino acids. Germline V lookup: CDR1 ENHRY, CDR2 SYGVKD. This CDR3 reads CAISEGEGTGEETQYF. The CDR3 DNA sequence: TGTGCCATCAGTGAAGGGGAAGGGACAGGGGAAGAGACCCAGTACTTC.

The V and J genes are TRBV11-3 and TRBJ2-7, with TRBD2 as a possible D gene (6 bases). CDR1 and CDR2 (germline): SGHNT, YENEEA. The CDR3 loop spans 16 amino acids. V was trimmed by 6 bases and J by 2 bases, leaving 20 bases between them. The CDR3 nucleotides are TGTGCCAGCAGTTACGGGGGAGGACTCGCCCCCTACGAGCAGTACTTC. It encodes CASSYGGGLAPYEQYF.

The chain couples TRBV4-1 to TRBJ1-5; D is possibly TRBD1 (6 bases). Looked up from germline, CDR1 is MGHRA and CDR2 is YSYEKL. This CDR3 contains 16 residues. Trimming cost V 0 bases and J 0 bases, with 9 bases left between them. The chain's CDR3 is CASSQDTGNSNQPQHF. CDR3 nucleotides: TGCGCCAGCAGCCAAGATACAGGGAATAGCAATCAGCCCCAGCATTTT.